The clone carrying this T cell receptor (beta chain) was observed a handful of times. Trimming took 6 bases from V and 0 from J, leaving 9 bases between them. This CDR3 spans 14 amino acids. Germline V lookup: CDR1 MNHEY, CDR2 SVGAGI. Clones were read by immunoSEQ multiplex PCR, and TCRdb kept only the in-frame ones, dropping some. The sample carries 150,000 to 200,000 clones, roughly 80% recorded once. The sample comes from a study of blood T cell repertoires in COVID-19. V and J are TRBV6-5 and TRBJ1-5, with D possibly TRBD1 on 6 matching bases. The sequenced sample consisted of PBMCs or T cells enriched from blood (not recorded which). The TCR was taken from a woman between 40 and 55 years old with acute COVID-19. The CDR3 DNA sequence: TGTGCCAGCAGAGGGGGGGGTAGCAATCAGCCCCAGCATTTT. This gives the protein CASRGGGSNQPQHF.